Below are 29 T cell receptor beta chains sequenced from a single sample in a study of blood T cell repertoires in COVID-19. Produced via immunoSEQ multiplex PCR; TCRdb's table is partial and in-frame only. Among 160,000 or so clones listed, roughly 80% were seen once. Sequencing used PBMCs or T cells enriched from blood (not recorded which). These receptors came from a woman aged 40 to 50 with acute COVID-19.

This chain joins TRBV6-1 and TRBJ2-7; maybe TRBD1 (5 bases). Between the trimmed V and J ends, which lost 3 bases and 5 bases, there was a span of 8 bases. CDR1 is MNHNS, CDR2 SASEGT, per germline. The CDR3 sequence is 12 residues long. In nucleotides, the CDR3 is TGTGCCAGCAGTGATGTCAGGGACGAGCAGTACTTC. Translated: CASSDVRDEQYF.

The rearrangement links TRBV30 to TRBJ2-1, with 11 nucleotides matching TRBD2. The trim removed 4 bases at V and 0 bases at J, leaving 5 bases unmatched. Germline CDR1 and CDR2: GTSNPN and SVGIG (reference sequence). The CDR3 covers 16 residues. The CDR3 DNA reads TGTGCCTGGAAGAGACTAGCGGGAATCTCCTACAATGAGCAGTTCTTC. Translating gives CAWKRLAGISYNEQFF.

J is TRBJ1-4 and V is TRBV5-4, with D unclear. V lost 2 bases and J 5 bases, leaving 4 bases between the germline ends. CDR3 length: 12 residues. Germline lookup yields CDR1 SGHNT and CDR2 YYREEE (reference sequence). In DNA, the CDR3 is TGTGCCAGCAGCTTTATAAATGAAAAACTGTTTTTT. Protein sequence: CASSFINEKLFF.

This chain uses TRBV25-1 with TRBJ1-4; possible D gene TRBD1, 5 bases. The V gene lost 4 bases and the J gene lost 3 bases, with 15 bases spanning the gap. The germline gives CDR1 MGHDK, CDR2 SYGVNS. The CDR3 covers 16 residues. CDR3 region: CASSVGAAGANEKLFF. The CDR3 DNA reads TGTGCCAGCAGTGTCGGGGCGGCGGGGGCTAATGAAAAACTGTTTTTT.

This clone occurred many times. The CDR3 nucleotides read TGTGCCAGCAGCTTGGTGGGACACAAGACCGGGGAGCTGTTTTTT. Translated, it gives CASSLVGHKTGELFF. This sequence joins TRBV5-4 and TRBJ2-2, with D tentatively TRBD1 (6 bases). V lost 0 bases and J 5 bases, leaving 11 bases between the germline ends. The CDR3 totals 15 residues. Germline V gene lookup returns CDR1 SGHNT and CDR2 YYREEE (reference sequence). Full variable domain (remainder filled in from reference TRBV5-4 and TRBJ2-2): ETGVTQSPTHLIKTRGQQVTLRCSSQSGHNTVSWYQQALGQGPQFIFQYYREEENGRGNFPPRFSGLQFPNYSSELNVNALELDDSALYLCASSLVGHKTGELFFGEGSRLTVL.

The J gene is TRBJ2-2, the V gene TRBV7-9; 8 bases fit TRBD2. The CDR3 covers 14 residues. Trimming at V came to 6 bases and at J to 4 bases, leaving 4 bases not matched to a gene. Germline loops: CDR1 SEHNR, CDR2 FQNEAQ (reference sequence). DNA of the CDR3: TGTGCCAGCAGGACGGGAGGGCGCACCGGGGAGCTGTTTTTT. Its translation is CASRTGGRTGELFF.

The genes are TRBV12-5 and TRBJ2-2; 9 bases match TRBD1. Germline CDR1 is LGHNT and CDR2 is FRNRAP. The J segment lost 5 bases and the V segment lost 0 bases, leaving 7 bases of the junction unmatched. The CDR3 covers 17 residues. The CDR3 sequence: CASGLVHGTGSTGELFF. In nucleotides, the CDR3 is TGTGCTAGTGGTTTGGTACACGGGACAGGGTCAACCGGGGAGCTGTTTTTT. The whole variable domain, remainder taken from reference TRBV12-5 and TRBJ2-2, is DARVTQTPRHKVTEMGQEVTMRCQPILGHNTVFWYRQTMMQGLELLAYFRNRAPLDDSGMPKDRFSAEMPDATLATLKIQPSEPRDSAVYFCASGLVHGTGSTGELFFGEGSRLTVL.

The chain employs TRBV7-3 and TRBJ2-5, with TRBD1 matching over 10 bases. Germline V gene sequence: CDR1 SGHTA, CDR2 FQGTGA. V lost 3 bases to trimming and J lost 5 bases; unmatched junction nucleotides: 3. The CDR3 is 14 residues long. The DNA of the CDR3 is TGTGCCAGCAGCTTGACAGGGGGCGGGGAGACCCAGTACTTC. Translation: CASSLTGGGETQYF. Complete variable domain (other parts from reference TRBV7-3 and TRBJ2-5): GAGVSQTPSNKVTEKGKYVELRCDPISGHTALYWYRQSLGQGPEFLIYFQGTGAADDSGLPNDRFFAVRPEGSVSTLKIQRTERGDSAVYLCASSLTGGGETQYFGPGTRLLVL.

The rearrangement links TRBV29-1 to TRBJ2-1; 12 bases fit TRBD2. The CDR3 runs 14 residues. The ends lost 4 bases at V and 7 bases at J; junction bases unmatched: 5. Germline V gene sequence: CDR1 SQVTM, CDR2 ANQGSEA. In DNA form, the CDR3 reads TGCAGCGTTGGGACTAGCGGGAACGCGAATGAGCAGTTCTTC. This gives the protein CSVGTSGNANEQFF.

The chain recombines TRBV2 with TRBJ1-6; TRBD1 might be the D (5 bases). The CDR3 has 12 residues. Between the trimmed V and J ends, which lost 6 bases and 7 bases, there was a span of 7 bases. Germline V gene lookup returns CDR1 SNHLY and CDR2 FYNNEI. The CDR3 is CASRQENSPLHF. For the CDR3, the DNA is TGTGCCAGCAGACAGGAGAATTCACCCCTCCACTTT.

The chain carries TRBV5-1 and TRBJ2-3; D is undetermined. This CDR3 spans 12 amino acids. V was trimmed by 2 bases and J by 3 bases, leaving 4 bases between them. Germline V gives CDR1 SGHRS, CDR2 YFSETQ. The CDR3 here is CASSFRTDTQYF. CDR3 in DNA: TGCGCCAGCAGCTTCCGTACAGATACGCAGTATTTT.

The chain recombines TRBV30 with TRBJ2-5, with a possible D match to TRBD2 (5 bases). Deletions cut 6 bases from V and 2 bases from J, with 13 bases between. Germline CDR1 and CDR2: GTSNPN and SVGIG (reference sequence). The CDR3 sequence is 13 residues long. The CDR3 loop reads CACTRQLQETQYF. In DNA, the CDR3 is TGTGCCTGTACTAGGCAGTTACAAGAGACCCAGTACTTC. Full variable domain (rest looked up from reference TRBV30 and TRBJ2-5): SQTIHQWPATLVQPVGSPLSLECTVEGTSNPNLYWYRQAAGRGLQLLFYSVGIGQISSEVPQNLSASRPQDRQFILSSKKLLLSDSGFYLCACTRQLQETQYFGPGTRLLVL.

This clone occurred once. The chain carries TRBV14 and TRBJ2-1, with no clear D. Trimming removed 1 base from V and 5 bases from J, with 12 bases in between. CDR1 is SGHDN, CDR2 FVKESK, per germline. The CDR3 contains 15 residues. The CDR3 is CASSQGLRPNNEQFF. DNA for the CDR3: TGTGCCAGCAGCCAAGGTCTCAGGCCGAACAATGAGCAGTTCTTC.

This chain uses TRBV6-1 with TRBJ2-1; no definite D call. Between the trimmed V and J ends, which lost 1 base and 0 bases, there was a span of 7 bases. Germline V gene sequence: CDR1 MNHNS, CDR2 SASEGT. The CDR3 contains 15 residues. The CDR3 protein is CASSEEISSYNEQFF. The CDR3 bases are TGTGCCAGCAGTGAAGAGATTAGCTCCTACAATGAGCAGTTCTTC.

This chain links TRBV6-4 with TRBJ2-1, with 9 bases aligning to TRBD2. CDR1 MRHNA and CDR2 SNTAGT come from the germline V gene. CDR3 length: 15 amino acids. Trimming took 4 bases from V and 3 from J; bases not matched to a gene: 4. CDR3 region: CASSALSGSYNEQFF. In nucleotides, the CDR3 is TGTGCCAGCAGTGCGCTTAGCGGGAGCTACAATGAGCAGTTCTTC.

This clone was observed a single time. The chain has TRBV28 and TRBJ1-3; D is uncertain. Trimming pared 1 base from V and 3 bases from J, leaving 4 bases between. Germline CDR1 is MDHEN and CDR2 is SYDVKM. This CDR3 spans 13 amino acids. The chain's CDR3 is CASSLSGGNTIYF. The DNA of the CDR3 is TGTGCCAGCAGTTTATCGGGTGGAAACACCATATATTTT.

The V and J genes are TRBV5-1 and TRBJ1-2; TRBD1 aligns across 8 bases. The CDR3 runs 17 residues. Unmatched junction bases numbered 8, after V lost 0 bases and J lost 1 base. The germline gives CDR1 SGHRS, CDR2 YFSETQ. CDR3 sequence: CASSLVGQGGSNYGYTF. The CDR3 bases are TGCGCCAGCAGCTTGGTAGGACAGGGTGGCAGTAACTATGGCTACACCTTC.

The chain employs TRBV7-2 and TRBJ2-3; tentative D call: TRBD2 (6 bases). The CDR3 has 16 residues. Trimming removed 5 bases at V and 4 bases at J, with 19 bases between. Germline CDR1 reads SGHTA; CDR2 reads FQGNSA. CDR3 in amino acids: CASSPLKAGPPDTQYF. CDR3 coding DNA: TGTGCCAGCAGCCCCCTGAAGGCGGGGCCACCAGATACGCAGTATTTT.

V and J are TRBV6-5 and TRBJ1-4; D is perhaps TRBD1 (5 bases). V shed 6 bases and J shed 4 bases, with 12 bases lying between them. Germline CDR1 reads MNHEY; CDR2 reads SVGAGI. CDR3 length: 14 amino acids. DNA for the CDR3: TGTGCCAGCAGCCCAGCAGGGTTTAATGAAAAACTGTTTTTT. This sequence encodes CASSPAGFNEKLFF.

The chain links TRBV5-6 to TRBJ2-7; D perhaps matches TRBD2 (5 bases). V was trimmed by 1 base and J by 7 bases, leaving 12 bases between them. Looked up from germline, CDR1 is SGHDT and CDR2 is YYEEEE. The CDR3 covers 13 residues. CDR3 DNA: TGTGCCAGCAGCTTGAAGGTTTCGGGGGAGCAGTACTTC. Protein product: CASSLKVSGEQYF.

CDR3 residues: CATSIGGPYNEQFF. The CDR3 DNA reads as TGTGCCACCAGCATAGGGGGCCCCTACAATGAGCAGTTCTTC. The J gene is TRBJ2-1, the V gene TRBV15; 7 bases align to TRBD1. The CDR3 spans 14 residues. V trimming: 4 bases; J trimming: 2 bases; junction bases outside the gene matches: 2. CDR1 is LNHNV and CDR2 is YYDKDF in the germline V gene (reference sequence). The whole variable domain, filled in from reference TRBV15 and TRBJ2-1, reads DAMVIQNPRYQVTQFGKPVTLSCSQTLNHNVMYWYQQKSSQAPKLLFHYYDKDFNNEADTPDNFQSRRPNTSFCFLDIRSPGLGDTAMYLCATSIGGPYNEQFFGPGTRLTVL.

The V call is TRBV11-3, the J call TRBJ2-1; tentative D call: TRBD2 (7 bases). Between the trimmed V and J ends, which lost 3 bases and 4 bases, there was a span of 13 bases. Germline-derived CDR1 and CDR2 are SGHNT and YENEEA. The CDR3 runs to 15 residues. This CDR3 is CASSLERGGYNEQFF. The CDR3 coding sequence is TGTGCCAGCAGCTTGGAGAGGGGGGGTTACAATGAGCAGTTCTTC.

J is TRBJ2-7 and V is TRBV7-9; 7 nucleotides agree with TRBD1. The trim removed 7 bases at V and 1 base at J, leaving 7 bases unmatched. CDR1 and CDR2 from the germline V gene are SEHNR and FQNEAQ (reference sequence). CDR3 length: 14 residues. CDR3 DNA: TGTGCCAGCAACCCGACAGGGCCGTCCTACGAGCAGTACTTC. This translates into CASNPTGPSYEQYF.

J is TRBJ2-1 and V is TRBV14; perhaps TRBD1 as D (6 bases). The length of the CDR3 is 14 residues. Per the germline V gene, CDR1 is SGHDN and CDR2 is FVKESK. The V gene lost 4 bases and the J gene lost 10 bases, with 17 bases spanning the gap. CDR3 residues: CASSRIGRGNEQFF. The CDR3 DNA reads TGTGCCAGCAGCCGCATAGGAAGGGGGAACGAGCAGTTCTTC.

This clone showed up just a few times. V usage is TRBV7-9 and J usage is TRBJ2-1, with 7 bases lining up with TRBD2. The germline V gene has CDR1 SEHNR and CDR2 FQNEAQ (reference sequence). Germline trimming cut 5 bases from V and 8 bases from J; bases unmatched to any gene: 12. CDR3 size: 15 residues. The CDR3 protein is CASSRGGGQAYEQFF. In DNA, the CDR3 is TGTGCCAGCAGCCGCGGGGGAGGGCAGGCCTATGAGCAGTTCTTC.

The rearrangement joins TRBV10-3 to TRBJ2-2, with D perhaps matching TRBD1 (5 bases). Trimming pared 6 bases from V and 0 bases from J, leaving 11 bases between. This CDR3 spans 15 amino acids. Germline assignment: CDR1 ENHRY and CDR2 SYGVKD. The CDR3 region is CAISPGHPNTGELFF. CDR3 bases: TGTGCCATCAGCCCCGGACACCCGAACACCGGGGAGCTGTTTTTT.

J is TRBJ1-4 and V is TRBV6-6; TRBD1 might be the D (6 bases). Germline-derived CDR1 and CDR2 are MNHNY and SVGAGI (reference sequence). The V and J ends lost 2 bases and 3 bases respectively, with 10 bases between them. The length of the CDR3 is 15 residues. As DNA, the CDR3 is TGTGCCAGCAGTTACCAGGGGACGCCTAATGAAAAACTGTTTTTT. It is translated as CASSYQGTPNEKLFF.

J is TRBJ1-4 and V is TRBV5-1; D might be TRBD1 (6 bases). Looked up from germline, CDR1 is SGHRS and CDR2 is YFSETQ. The CDR3 covers 14 residues. The V end was cut by 5 bases, the J end by 0 bases, with 8 bases between. The CDR3 loop reads CASRQGPTNEKLFF. CDR3 DNA: TGCGCCAGCAGACAGGGCCCAACTAATGAAAAACTGTTTTTT.

The V call is TRBV7-9, the J call TRBJ1-2; D is unresolved. V was clipped by 1 base and J by 7 bases, with 13 bases between them. The V gene's germline CDR1 is SEHNR and CDR2 FQNEAQ (reference sequence). The CDR3 runs to 14 residues. CDR3 nucleotides: TGTGCCAGCAGCTTAGAGGTTCGGGGAGGTGGCTACACCTTC. It codes for CASSLEVRGGGYTF.